The 15 T cell receptor beta chains in this list originate from one sample, sequenced in a study of blood T cell repertoires in COVID-19. Produced via immunoSEQ multiplex PCR; TCRdb's table is partial and in-frame only. Here the sample spans approximately 190,000 clones, roughly 86% being singletons. The material sequenced was peripheral blood. All receptors derive from a woman aged 70 to 79 with active or convalescent COVID-19.

This rearrangement joins TRBV20-1 to TRBJ2-3, with a possible D match to TRBD2 (5 bases). This CDR3 is 11 amino acids long. The germline V and J ends were trimmed by 8 bases and 3 bases, with 9 bases remaining between them. The germline V gene encodes CDR1 DFQATT and CDR2 SNEGSKA (reference sequence). The CDR3 sequence: CSRTLTDTQYF. DNA for the CDR3: TGCAGTCGGACTCTGACAGATACGCAGTATTTT.

The chain carries TRBV5-1 and TRBJ2-2; the D gene is possibly TRBD1 (6 bases). Germline values: CDR1 SGHRS, CDR2 YFSETQ. V gave up 3 bases and J gave up 4 bases, with 10 bases separating them. The CDR3 has 14 residues. CDR3 coding DNA: TGCGCCAGCAGCTCGGGACATACCACCGGGGAGCTGTTTTTT. It yields the protein CASSSGHTTGELFF.

This CDR3 is CASSLPSGGANYGYTF. CDR3 sequence (DNA): TGTGCCAGCAGTTTACCGAGCGGGGGAGCTAACTATGGCTACACCTTC. V is TRBV6-6 and J is TRBJ1-2; TRBD1 is a possible D gene (5 bases). The CDR3 covers 16 residues. V lost 4 bases to trimming and J lost 0 bases, with 15 bases between them. The V gene's germline CDR1 is MNHNY and CDR2 SVGAGI (reference sequence).

The table lists this clone with a few counts. The chain combines TRBV19 with TRBJ2-1; 9 positions match TRBD1. The CDR3 runs to 12 residues. After removal of 8 bases from V and 6 bases from J, the junction contained 2 bases not matched to a gene. Germline V CDR1 and CDR2: LNHDA, SQIVND (reference sequence). DNA of the CDR3: TGTGCCAGTTCGACAGGGGGCAATGAGCAGTTCTTC. This codes for CASSTGGNEQFF.

The gene calls are TRBV20-1 and TRBJ2-7; D is uncertain. Trimming took 5 bases from V and 6 from J, leaving 11 bases between them. Germline values: CDR1 DFQATT, CDR2 SNEGSKA (reference sequence). The CDR3 has 11 residues. CDR3 sequence: CSAPVIGEQYF. As DNA, the CDR3 is TGCAGTGCTCCGGTTATCGGCGAGCAGTACTTC.

The chain combines TRBV10-3 with TRBJ1-1; D gene ambiguous. V shed 7 bases and J shed 1 base, with 19 bases lying between them. CDR1 and CDR2 (germline): ENHRY, SYGVKD. The CDR3 is 16 amino acids. The CDR3 DNA follows: TGTGCCATCAAGAGCAGTACAGTCCCCGCGAACACTGAAGCTTTCTTT. It codes for CAIKSSTVPANTEAFF.

The chain is built from TRBV28 and TRBJ2-1, with 7 bases aligning to TRBD1. The CDR3 contains 14 residues. J was trimmed by 8 bases and V by 1 base; bases with no gene match: 5. Germline lookup yields CDR1 MDHEN and CDR2 SYDVKM. DNA of the CDR3: TGTGCCAGCAGTTTATATAAAGGGGGCTATGAGCAGTTCTTC. As protein: CASSLYKGGYEQFF.

The chain uses TRBV27 and TRBJ1-6; D not resolved. From germline, CDR1 is MNHEY and CDR2 SMNVEV (reference sequence). The CDR3 covers 12 residues. V was shortened by 6 bases and J by 10 bases, with 10 bases between the two germline ends. The CDR3 DNA sequence: TGTGCCAGCAGCGACCGGGGATCACCCCTCCACTTT. The encoded protein is CASSDRGSPLHF.

The chain links TRBV19 to TRBJ2-3; D perhaps matches TRBD2 (6 bases). Germline lookup yields CDR1 LNHDA and CDR2 SQIVND (reference sequence). Trimming took off 3 bases at V and 0 bases at J, with 13 bases between the two ends. CDR3 length equals 16 residues. This CDR3 reads CASSIRGSRSTDTQYF. The CDR3 region has the DNA TGTGCCAGTAGTATCCGGGGGAGCCGAAGCACAGATACGCAGTATTTT.

The rearrangement links TRBV29-1 to TRBJ2-3; TRBD2 is a possible D gene (6 bases). Germline V gives CDR1 SQVTM, CDR2 ANQGSEA. This CDR3 comprises 15 residues. V lost 4 bases and J 2 bases, leaving 16 bases between the germline ends. CDR3 nucleotides: TGCAGCGTTGGGCGCGCGGGACGGAACACAGATACGCAGTATTTT. This sequence encodes CSVGRAGRNTDTQYF.

V gene TRBV6-2 or TRBV6-3 combines with J gene TRBJ2-6, with a tentative D call TRBD2 (5 bases). The germline V gene encodes CDR1 MNHEY and CDR2 SVGEGT. V dropped 3 bases and J dropped 3 bases, with 21 bases sitting between them. The CDR3 is 19 amino acids. CDR3 loop: CASSYIRARGRNGANVLTF. Here the CDR3 DNA reads TGTGCCAGCAGTTATATTAGGGCACGCGGGCGTAATGGGGCCAACGTCCTGACTTTC.

The chain carries TRBV18 and TRBJ1-1, with a tentative D call TRBD1 (5 bases). This CDR3 contains 15 residues. Trimming took 3 bases from V and 1 from J, leaving 12 bases between them. Per the germline V gene, CDR1 is KGHSH and CDR2 is LQKENI. The CDR3, as DNA: TGTGCCAGCTCACCGAATCCGGGGGGGAACACTGAAGCTTTCTTT. Amino acid sequence: CASSPNPGGNTEAFF. Complete variable domain (other parts from reference TRBV18 and TRBJ1-1): NAGVMQNPRHLVRRRGQEARLRCSPMKGHSHVYWYRQLPEEGLKFMVYLQKENIIDESGMPKERFSAEFPKEGPSILRIQQVVRGDSAAYFCASSPNPGGNTEAFFGQGTRLTVV.

The rearrangement joins TRBV6-1 to TRBJ1-5; 8 nucleotides agree with TRBD1. The CDR3 contains 14 residues. CDR1 and CDR2 from the germline V gene are MNHNS and SASEGT. V shed 3 bases, J shed 7 bases, and the junction held 5 bases outside the gene matches. Here the CDR3 DNA reads TGTGCCAGCAGTGACCTGGACAGGGACCAGCCCCAGCATTTT. Protein: CASSDLDRDQPQHF.

The chain employs TRBV28 and TRBJ1-2; D ambiguous. This CDR3 region has 15 residues. CDR1 is MDHEN, CDR2 SYDVKM, per germline. V was trimmed by 5 bases and J by 6 bases, leaving 19 bases between them. The CDR3 spells CASSKAPARVHGYTF. Here the CDR3 DNA reads TGTGCCAGCAGTAAAGCCCCTGCGAGGGTTCATGGCTACACCTTC.

This chain uses TRBV2 with TRBJ1-4; D remains ambiguous. The V gene's germline CDR1 is SNHLY and CDR2 FYNNEI. This CDR3 is 12 amino acids long. V was shortened by 4 bases and J by 6 bases, with 6 bases between the two germline ends. In DNA, the CDR3 is TGTGCCAGCAGTGTGGCCTATGAAAAACTGTTTTTT. It is translated as CASSVAYEKLFF.